In this sample, the clone carrying this TCR beta chain turned up many times. What it binds is not known. This sample is part of a study of T cells in Graves' hyperthyroidism and ophthalmopathy. Study summary: Peripheral blood was taken when the disease was first diagnosed, before any treatment began. Notes on the study in general: Prediction of ophthalmopathy progression came a median roughly 7.1 months pre-onset. In blood, most of the thyroid clonotypes expanded above 0.001 were also present.

The CDR3 loop spans 13 amino acids. Germline V CDR1 and CDR2: GTSNPN, SVGIG (reference sequence). The germline V and J ends were trimmed by 4 bases and 3 bases, with 12 bases remaining between them. The investigators amplified TCR beta CDR3 regions from RNA transcripts. With the HTBI primer set, the TCR CDR3 went through a first round of RT-PCR. TCRdb used MiXCR to reprocess the multiplex PCR reads, holding one entry per CDR3 protein. The profile shows under 650,000 distinct CDR3 sequences, around 15% of them singletons. J is TRBJ2-5 and V is TRBV30, with D possibly being TRBD1 (5 bases). The sequenced sample consisted of blood. The TCR originated in a woman aged 25 to 39 with Graves' hyperthyroidism. This CDR3 is CAWIGRAKETQYF. CDR3 nucleotides: TGTGCCTGGATTGGCAGGGCGAAAGAGACCCAGTACTTC.